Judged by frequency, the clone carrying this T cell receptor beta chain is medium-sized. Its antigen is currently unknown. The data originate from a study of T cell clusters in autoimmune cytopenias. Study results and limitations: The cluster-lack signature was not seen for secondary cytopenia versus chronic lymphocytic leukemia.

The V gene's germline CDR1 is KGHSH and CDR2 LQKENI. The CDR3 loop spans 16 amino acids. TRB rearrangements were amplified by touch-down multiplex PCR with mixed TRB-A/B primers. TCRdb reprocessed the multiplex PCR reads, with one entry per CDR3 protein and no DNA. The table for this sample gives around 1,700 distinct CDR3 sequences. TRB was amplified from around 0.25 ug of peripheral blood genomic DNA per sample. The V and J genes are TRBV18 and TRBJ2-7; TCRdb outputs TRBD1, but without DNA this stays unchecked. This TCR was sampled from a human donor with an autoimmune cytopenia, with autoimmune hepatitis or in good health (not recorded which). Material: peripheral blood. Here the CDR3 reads CASSPGVPASSYEQYF. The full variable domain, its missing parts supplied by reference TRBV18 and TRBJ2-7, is NAGVMQNPRHLVRRRGQEARLRCSPMKGHSHVYWYRQLPEEGLKFMVYLQKENIIDESGMPKERFSAEFPKEGPSILRIQQVVRGDSAAYFCASSPGVPASSYEQYFGPGTRLTVT.